This TCR beta chain was recovered during a study of sequential checkpoint blockade in melanoma. Assay: immunoSEQ multiplex PCR; the TCRdb copy retains only in-frame clones and omits some. The table records about 13,000 clones, roughly 82% of them present only once. Treatment indicated: randomized to nivolumab then ipilimumab (arm A) or the reverse (arm B). Patients had received no earlier DNA-damaging chemotherapy. From germline, CDR1 is LNHNV and CDR2 YYDKDF (reference sequence). This CDR3 has 16 residues. The trim removed 1 base at V and 10 bases at J, leaving 12 bases unmatched. This clonotype was obtained from a human donor with melanoma. The V gene is TRBV15, the J gene TRBJ1-4; 7 nucleotides line up with TRBD1. The material sequenced was CD8+ T cells sorted from blood (inferred from file names), taken from a patient given nivolumab and ipilimumab in sequence. The chain's CDR3 is CATSRARFDRVTKLFF. The CDR3 nucleotides read TGTGCCACCAGCAGAGCTCGATTTGACAGGGTGACAAAACTGTTTTTT.